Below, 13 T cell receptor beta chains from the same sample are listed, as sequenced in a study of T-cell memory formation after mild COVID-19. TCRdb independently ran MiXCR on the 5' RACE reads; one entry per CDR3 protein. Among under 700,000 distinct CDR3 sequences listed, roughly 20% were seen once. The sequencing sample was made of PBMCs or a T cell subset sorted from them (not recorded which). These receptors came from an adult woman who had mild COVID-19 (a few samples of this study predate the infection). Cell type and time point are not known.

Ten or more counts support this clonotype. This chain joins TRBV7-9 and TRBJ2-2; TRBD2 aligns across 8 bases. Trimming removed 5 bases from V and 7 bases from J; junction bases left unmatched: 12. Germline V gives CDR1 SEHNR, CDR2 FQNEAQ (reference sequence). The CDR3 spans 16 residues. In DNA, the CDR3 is TGTGCCAGCAGCACGCCCCGGGGGGGGCATGTCGGGGAGCTGTTTTTT. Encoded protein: CASSTPRGGHVGELFF. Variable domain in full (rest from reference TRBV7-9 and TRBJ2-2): DTGVSQNPRHKITKRGQNVTFRCDPISEHNRLYWYRQTLGQGPEFLTYFQNEAQLEKSRLLSDRFSAERPKGSFSTLEIQRTEQGDSAMYLCASSTPRGGHVGELFFGEGSRLTVL.

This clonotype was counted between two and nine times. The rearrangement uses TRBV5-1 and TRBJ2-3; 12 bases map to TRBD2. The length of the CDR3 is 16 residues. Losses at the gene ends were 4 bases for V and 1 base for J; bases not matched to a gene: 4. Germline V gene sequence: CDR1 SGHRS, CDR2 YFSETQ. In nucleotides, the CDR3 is TGCGCCAGCAGCCTACTAGCGGGGGGACGCACAGATACGCAGTATTTT. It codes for CASSLLAGGRTDTQYF.

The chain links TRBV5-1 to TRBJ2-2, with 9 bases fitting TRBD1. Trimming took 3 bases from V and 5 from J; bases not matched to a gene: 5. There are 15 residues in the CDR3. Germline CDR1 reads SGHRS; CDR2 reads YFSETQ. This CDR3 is CASSSGTGKTGELFF. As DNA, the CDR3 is TGCGCCAGCAGCTCCGGGACAGGGAAGACCGGGGAGCTGTTTTTT.

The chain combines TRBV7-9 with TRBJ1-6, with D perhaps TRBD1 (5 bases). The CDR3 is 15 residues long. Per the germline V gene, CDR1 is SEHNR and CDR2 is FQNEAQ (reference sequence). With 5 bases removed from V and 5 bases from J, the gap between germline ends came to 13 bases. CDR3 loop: CASSPTGRDNSPLHF. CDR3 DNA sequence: TGTGCCAGCAGCCCTACGGGACGGGATAATTCACCCCTCCACTTT.

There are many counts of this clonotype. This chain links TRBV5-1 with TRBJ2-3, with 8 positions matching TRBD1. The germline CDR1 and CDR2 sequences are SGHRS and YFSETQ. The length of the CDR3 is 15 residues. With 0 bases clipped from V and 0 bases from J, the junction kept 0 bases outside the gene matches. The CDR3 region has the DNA TGCGCCAGCAGCTTGGGACAGGGGAGCACAGATACGCAGTATTTT. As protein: CASSLGQGSTDTQYF.

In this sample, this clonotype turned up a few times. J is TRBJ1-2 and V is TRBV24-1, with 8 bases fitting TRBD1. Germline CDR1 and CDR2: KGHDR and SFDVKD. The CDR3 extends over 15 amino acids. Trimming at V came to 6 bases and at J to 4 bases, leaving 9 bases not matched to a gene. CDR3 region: CATSSGQAAGYGYTF. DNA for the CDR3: TGTGCCACCAGTTCGGGACAGGCGGCTGGCTATGGCTACACCTTC.

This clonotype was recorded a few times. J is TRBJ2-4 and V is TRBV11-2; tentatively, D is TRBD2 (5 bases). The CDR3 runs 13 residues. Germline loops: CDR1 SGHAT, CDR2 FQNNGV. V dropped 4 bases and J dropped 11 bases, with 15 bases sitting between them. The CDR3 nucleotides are TGTGCCAGCAGCTCAGGCGTGGAGGACTTTCAGTACTTC. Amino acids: CASSSGVEDFQYF.

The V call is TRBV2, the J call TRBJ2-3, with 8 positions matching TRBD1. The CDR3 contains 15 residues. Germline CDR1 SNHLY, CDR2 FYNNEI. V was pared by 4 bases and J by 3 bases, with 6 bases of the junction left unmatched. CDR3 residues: CASSGETGVTDTQYF. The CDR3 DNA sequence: TGTGCCAGCAGTGGGGAGACAGGGGTTACAGATACGCAGTATTTT.

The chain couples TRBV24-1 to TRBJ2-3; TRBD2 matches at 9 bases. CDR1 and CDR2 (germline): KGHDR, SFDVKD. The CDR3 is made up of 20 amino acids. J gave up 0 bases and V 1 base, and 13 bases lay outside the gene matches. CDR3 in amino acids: CATSDFVGSGGPGSTDTQYF. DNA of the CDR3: TGTGCCACCAGTGATTTTGTGGGTAGCGGGGGCCCAGGAAGCACAGATACGCAGTATTTT.

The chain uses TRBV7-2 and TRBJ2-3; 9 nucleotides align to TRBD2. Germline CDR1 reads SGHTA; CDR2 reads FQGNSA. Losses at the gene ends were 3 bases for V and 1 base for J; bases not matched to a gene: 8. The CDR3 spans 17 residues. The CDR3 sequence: CASSFVRGGFGTDTQYF. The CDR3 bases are TGTGCCAGCAGCTTTGTGCGGGGGGGCTTTGGCACAGATACGCAGTATTTT.

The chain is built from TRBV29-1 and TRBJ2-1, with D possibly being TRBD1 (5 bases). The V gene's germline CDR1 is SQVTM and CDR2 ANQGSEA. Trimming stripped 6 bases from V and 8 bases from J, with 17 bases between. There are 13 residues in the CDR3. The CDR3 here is CSVVTRDIDEQFF. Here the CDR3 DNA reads TGCAGCGTCGTAACCAGGGATATAGATGAGCAGTTCTTC.

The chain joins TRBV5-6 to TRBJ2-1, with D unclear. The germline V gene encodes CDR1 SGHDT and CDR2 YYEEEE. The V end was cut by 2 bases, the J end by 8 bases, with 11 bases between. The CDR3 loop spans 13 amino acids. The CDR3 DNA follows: TGTGCCAGCAGCTTTGGCATTCATGATGAGCAGTTCTTC. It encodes CASSFGIHDEQFF.

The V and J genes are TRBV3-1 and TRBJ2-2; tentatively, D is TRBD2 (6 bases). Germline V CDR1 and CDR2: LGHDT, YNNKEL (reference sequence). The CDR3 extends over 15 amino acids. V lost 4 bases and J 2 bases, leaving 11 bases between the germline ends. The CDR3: CASSRGTFNTGELFF. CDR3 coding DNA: TGTGCCAGCAGCCGCGGGACCTTTAACACCGGGGAGCTGTTTTTT.